These 3 T cell receptor beta chains share one sample of origin, sequenced in a study of neoadjuvant anti-PD-1 for oral cavity cancer. Clones were read by immunoSEQ multiplex PCR, and TCRdb kept only the in-frame ones, dropping some. The data contain about 12,000 clones, 50% to 65% of them singletons. The sequencing here drew on tumor tissue, taken before nivolumab (anti-PD-1) treatment. These receptors all come from a person between 40 and 80 years old with oral cavity squamous cell carcinoma.

The rearrangement uses TRBV2 and TRBJ1-1; D is perhaps TRBD1 (5 bases). Germline assignment: CDR1 SNHLY and CDR2 FYNNEI. CDR3 size: 16 residues. V shed 2 bases and J shed 0 bases, with 13 bases lying between them. CDR3 region: CASSENDRIMNTEAFF. The CDR3 DNA sequence: TGTGCCAGCAGTGAAAACGACAGAATCATGAACACTGAAGCTTTCTTT.

The V call is TRBV27, the J call TRBJ2-2, with TRBD1 as a possible D gene (5 bases). V was shortened by 7 bases and J by 4 bases, with 10 bases between the two germline ends. CDR3 size: 13 residues. The germline CDR1 and CDR2 sequences are MNHEY and SMNVEV (reference sequence). CDR3 sequence: CASTRGGTGELFF. CDR3 nucleotide sequence: TGTGCCAGCACAAGGGGTGGCACCGGGGAGCTGTTTTTT.

The chain employs TRBV19 and TRBJ1-5; D ambiguous. The V and J ends lost 0 bases and 0 bases respectively, with 15 bases between them. Per the germline V gene, CDR1 is LNHDA and CDR2 is SQIVND (reference sequence). CDR3 length: 18 amino acids. As DNA, the CDR3 is TGTGCCAGTAGTATAGAACGAGAACAACTGTATAGCAATCAGCCCCAGCATTTT. It is translated as CASSIEREQLYSNQPQHF.